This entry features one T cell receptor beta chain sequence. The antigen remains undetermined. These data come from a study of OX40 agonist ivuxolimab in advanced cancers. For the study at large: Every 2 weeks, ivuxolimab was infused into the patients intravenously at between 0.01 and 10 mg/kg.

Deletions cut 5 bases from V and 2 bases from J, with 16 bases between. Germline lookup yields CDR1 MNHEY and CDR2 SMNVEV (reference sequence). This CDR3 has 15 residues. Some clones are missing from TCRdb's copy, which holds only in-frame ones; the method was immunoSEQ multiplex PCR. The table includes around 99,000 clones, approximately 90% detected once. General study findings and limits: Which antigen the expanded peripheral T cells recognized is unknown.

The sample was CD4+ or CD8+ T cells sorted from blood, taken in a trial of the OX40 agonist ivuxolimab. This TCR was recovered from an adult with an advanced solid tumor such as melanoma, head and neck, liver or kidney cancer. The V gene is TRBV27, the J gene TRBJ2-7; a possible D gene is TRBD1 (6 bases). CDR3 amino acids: CASSVTGFGAYEQYF. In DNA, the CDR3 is TGTGCCAGCAGTGTAACAGGGTTCGGGGCCTACGAGCAGTACTTC.